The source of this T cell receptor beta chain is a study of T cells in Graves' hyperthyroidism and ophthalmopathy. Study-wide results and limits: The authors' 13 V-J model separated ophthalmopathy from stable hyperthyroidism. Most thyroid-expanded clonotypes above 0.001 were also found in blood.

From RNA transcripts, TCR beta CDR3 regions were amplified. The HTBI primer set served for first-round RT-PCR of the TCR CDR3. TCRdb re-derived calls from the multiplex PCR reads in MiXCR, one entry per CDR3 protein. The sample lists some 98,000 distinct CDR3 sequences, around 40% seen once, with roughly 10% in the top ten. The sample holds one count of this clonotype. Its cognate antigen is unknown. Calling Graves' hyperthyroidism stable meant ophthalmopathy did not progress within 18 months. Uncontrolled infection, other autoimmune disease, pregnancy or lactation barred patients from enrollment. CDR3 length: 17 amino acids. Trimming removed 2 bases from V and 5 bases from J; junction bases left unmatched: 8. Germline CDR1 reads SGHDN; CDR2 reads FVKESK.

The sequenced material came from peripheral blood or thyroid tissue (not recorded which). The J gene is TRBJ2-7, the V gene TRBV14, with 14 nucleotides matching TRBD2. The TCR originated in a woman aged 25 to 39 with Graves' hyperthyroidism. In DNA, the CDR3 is TGTGCCAGCAGCCAATGGAAGGGGACTAGCGGGAGCAACGAGCAGTACTTC. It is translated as CASSQWKGTSGSNEQYF.